These T cell receptor beta chains were read from a single sample in a study of blood T cell repertoires in COVID-19. The data were produced by immunoSEQ multiplex PCR, yet TCRdb's version contains in-frame clones alone and is incomplete. This sample has 35,000 to 50,000 clones, with approximately 83% found just once. Sequencing was carried out using peripheral blood. Receptor source: a human donor with acute or convalescent COVID-19. The donor label of this sample is uncertain. Each CDR3 is given with its conserved first and last residue. The order of the fields is J gene, V gene, D gene, clone size, CDR3 DNA, CDR3 protein. D genes are given only for firm matches. Size values are once, few and many counts, or a class for expanded clones, and some rows have none.

TRBJ2-5 | TRBV28 | TRBD2 | NA | TGTGCCAGCAGTTTAGCGACTAGCGGTAGTTTCCAGTACTTC | CASSLATSGSFQYF
TRBJ1-2 | TRBV3-1/TRBV3-2 | TRBD1 | NA | TGTGCCAGCAGCGGGGACAGGGGCGGCTACACCTTC | CASSGDRGGYTF
TRBJ2-3 | TRBV28 | TRBD1 | once | TGTGCCAGCAGGCCGACAGGGGGAAGCACAGATACGCAGTATTTT | CASRPTGGSTDTQYF
TRBJ2-7 | TRBV6-1 | TRBD1 | NA | TGTGCCAGCAGTGAAGCGACAGGGGGCCCCTACGAGCAGTACTTC | CASSEATGGPYEQYF
TRBJ2-7 | TRBV13 | TRBD2 | NA | TGTGCCAGCAGCTTAGAGGGGGCAGCTAGCGGGAGAGGTAACTACGAGCAGTACTTC | CASSLEGAASGRGNYEQYF
TRBJ1-2 | TRBV7-9 | NA | NA | TGTGCCGGAGGACAGCAACACTATGGCTACACCTTC | CAGGQQHYGYTF
TRBJ1-2 | TRBV29-1 | NA | NA | TGCAGCGTTTTGGAGGACTATGGCTACACCTTC | CSVLEDYGYTF
TRBJ1-1 | TRBV3-1/TRBV3-2 | NA | NA | TGTGCCAGCAGCCCCTCCAGGGTATTAGGGAACACTGAAGCTTTCTTT | CASSPSRVLGNTEAFF
TRBJ2-7 | TRBV2 | NA | NA | TGTGCCAGCAGTTCCCTCCTAGGCGGAGCCAACTACGAGCAGTACTTC | CASSSLLGGANYEQYF
TRBJ2-7 | TRBV6-6 | TRBD1 | NA | TGTGCCAGCAGCTCTGGACAGGGGGCATTAAACGAGCAGTACTTC | CASSSGQGALNEQYF
TRBJ2-1 | TRBV4-1 | TRBD2 | NA | TGCGCCAGCAGCCAGACCGGGACTAGCGGGGGTCGGGAGCAGTTCTTC | CASSQTGTSGGREQFF
TRBJ2-7 | TRBV7-8 | NA | NA | TGTGCCAGCAGCCGACAGGTAAACTCCTACGAGCAGTACTTC | CASSRQVNSYEQYF
TRBJ1-5 | TRBV19 | NA | NA | TGTGCCAGTAGTCACGGGGTTCGGCAGCCCCAGCATTTT | CASSHGVRQPQHF
TRBJ2-7 | TRBV7-9 | NA | once | TGTGCCAGCAGCTCAATAACTACTACAGGCGATATCTCCTACGAGCAGTACTTC | CASSSITTTGDISYEQYF
TRBJ1-1 | TRBV6-5 | NA | NA | TGTGCCAGCAGTTCGACAGAGGAAGCTTTCTTT | CASSSTEEAFF
TRBJ2-3 | TRBV7-2 | TRBD1 | NA | TGTGCCAGCAGCTCGAGGACAGGAGCAACAGATACGCAGTATTTT | CASSSRTGATDTQYF
TRBJ1-1 | TRBV20-1 | NA | NA | TGCAGTGCTAGTCGTGCGGGGATCGGGTCTGAAGCTTTCTTT | CSASRAGIGSEAFF
TRBJ2-7 | TRBV2 | TRBD2 | once | TGTGCCAGCAGTGACCCTAGCGGGAGTAAAACCTACGAGCAGTACTTC | CASSDPSGSKTYEQYF